Listed here are 25 T cell receptor beta chains from one sample, sequenced in a study of neoadjuvant nivolumab and ipilimumab in lung cancer. Only in-frame clones appear in the TCRdb table, and some are missing; sequencing was by immunoSEQ multiplex PCR. The sample records approximately 20,000 clones, more than 75% being singletons. Sequenced material: peripheral blood, taken before neoadjuvant nivolumab, alone or with ipilimumab. The receptor set was obtained from an adult with non-small cell lung cancer.

The chain carries TRBV4-1 and TRBJ1-1; D is ambiguous. The V end was cut by 2 bases, the J end by 1 base, with 20 bases between. CDR1 is MGHRA, CDR2 YSYEKL, per germline. This CDR3 region has 18 residues. The CDR3 DNA follows: TGCGCCAGCAGCCAATCTATTCTACGGGCCTTTGGGAACACTGAAGCTTTCTTT. Amino acids: CASSQSILRAFGNTEAFF.

The chain employs TRBV20-1 and TRBJ2-1; D remains ambiguous. The CDR3 consists of 11 residues. V was shortened by 0 bases and J by 8 bases, with 5 bases between the two germline ends. Germline loops: CDR1 DFQATT, CDR2 SNEGSKA (reference sequence). This CDR3 is CSARDIDEQFF. As DNA, the CDR3 is TGCAGTGCTAGAGATATTGATGAGCAGTTCTTC.

Notes on this clone: Other DNA sequences in the sample encode the same CDR3. The chain combines TRBV30 with TRBJ2-6; maybe TRBD2 (5 bases). V was cut by 0 bases and J by 2 bases, with 14 bases left in between. The CDR3 sequence is 17 residues long. CDR1 and CDR2 from the germline V gene are GTSNPN and SVGIG (reference sequence). In DNA form, the CDR3 reads TGTGCCTGGAGTGTACGTGGGTCGGGAACTGGGGCCAACGTCCTGACTTTC. This codes for CAWSVRGSGTGANVLTF.

The J gene is TRBJ2-7, the V gene TRBV5-6; D is possibly TRBD2 (6 bases). With 4 bases removed from V and 3 bases from J, the gap between germline ends came to 14 bases. CDR3 size: 14 residues. CDR1 is SGHDT, CDR2 YYEEEE, per germline. DNA of the CDR3: TGTGCCAGCAGCCACGGGGGAGATTTCTACGAGCAGTACTTC. Its translation: CASSHGGDFYEQYF. The variable domain in full, completed from reference TRBV5-6 and TRBJ2-7, reads DAGVTQSPTHLIKTRGQQVTLRCSPKSGHDTVSWYQQALGQGPQFIFQYYEEEERQRGNFPDRFSGHQFPNYSSELNVNALLLGDSALYLCASSHGGDFYEQYFGPGTRLTVT.

This sequence joins TRBV7-9 and TRBJ1-1; D call uncertain. This CDR3 comprises 13 residues. V lost 2 bases, J lost 3 bases, and 7 bases lay in between. CDR1 is SEHNR and CDR2 is FQNEAQ in the germline V gene (reference sequence). CDR3 in DNA: TGTGCCAGCAGCTTAATCCAGGACACTGAAGCTTTCTTT. Amino acids: CASSLIQDTEAFF.

This chain links TRBV30 with TRBJ2-1, with 9 bases identical to TRBD1. The germline CDR1 and CDR2 sequences are GTSNPN and SVGIG (reference sequence). CDR3 length: 12 amino acids. V was clipped by 2 bases and J by 9 bases; unmatched bases: 2. The CDR3, as DNA: TGTGCCTGGAGTCCGACAGGGGGTGAGCAGTTCTTC. Encoded protein: CAWSPTGGEQFF.

V gene TRBV4-1 combines with J gene TRBJ2-2; unclear D gene. The germline V gene encodes CDR1 MGHRA and CDR2 YSYEKL. V dropped 2 bases and J dropped 5 bases, with 9 bases sitting between them. CDR3 length equals 14 residues. The CDR3: CASSQWDGTGELFF. The CDR3 bases are TGCGCCAGCAGCCAATGGGATGGGACCGGGGAGCTGTTTTTT.

The V gene is TRBV6-6, the J gene TRBJ1-2; TRBD1 matches at 7 bases. CDR3 length: 14 residues. CDR1 is MNHNY and CDR2 is SVGAGI in the germline V gene (reference sequence). V was pared by 5 bases and J by 7 bases, with 10 bases of the junction left unmatched. In DNA form, the CDR3 reads TGTGCCAGCAGTCTGCCGGCAGGGGGGGGTGGCTACACCTTC. Translated, it gives CASSLPAGGGGYTF.

This clone was counted a single time. The J gene is TRBJ2-3, the V gene TRBV9; 12 positions agree with TRBD1. Per germline, CDR1 SGDLS and CDR2 YYNGEE. CDR3 length: 15 residues. J lost 4 bases, V lost 4 bases, and 4 bases had no gene match. In nucleotides, the CDR3 is TGTGCCAGCAGCCGAGGGACAGGGGGCGCAGATACGCAGTATTTT. Translated: CASSRGTGGADTQYF.

This clone was picked up one time. The rearrangement links TRBV5-1 to TRBJ1-2; D is unclear. The CDR3 sequence is 14 residues long. The germline V gene has CDR1 SGHRS and CDR2 YFSETQ. V was shortened by 4 bases and J by 8 bases, with 18 bases between the two germline ends. CDR3 amino acids: CASSNTTSGWGYTF. In DNA, the CDR3 is TGCGCCAGCAGCAACACAACATCGGGATGGGGCTACACCTTC.

The chain combines TRBV10-3 with TRBJ1-5; no firm D call. Germline CDR1 reads ENHRY; CDR2 reads SYGVKD. The CDR3 spans 15 residues. V was shortened by 0 bases and J by 4 bases, with 10 bases between the two germline ends. CDR3 nucleotide sequence: TGTGCCATCAGTGAGTCAGGACCTGGGAATCAGCCCCAGCATTTT. The encoded protein is CAISESGPGNQPQHF.

The chain combines TRBV6-1 with TRBJ2-5, with D tentatively TRBD1 (7 bases). The V end was cut by 6 bases, the J end by 4 bases, with 12 bases between. Germline CDR1 is MNHNS and CDR2 is SASEGT. The CDR3 contains 13 residues. The DNA for the CDR3 is TGTGCCAGCAGAAGACAGGGAGGAGAGACCCAGTACTTC. Translating it yields CASRRQGGETQYF.

The CDR3 DNA follows: TGTGCCAGCTCAAGATTACAGGGGGATGAGCAGTTCTTC. Its protein is CASSRLQGDEQFF. V gene TRBV18 combines with J gene TRBJ2-1; 8 positions agree with TRBD1. V shed 5 bases and J 8 bases; nucleotides not matched to a gene: 5. This CDR3 contains 13 residues. In germline, CDR1 is KGHSH, CDR2 LQKENI.

The chain carries TRBV25-1 and TRBJ1-3; 9 bases match TRBD1. CDR1 MGHDK and CDR2 SYGVNS come from the germline V gene. The CDR3 is 17 residues long. V dropped 3 bases and J dropped 0; count of bases not matched to a gene: 6. This CDR3 is CASSDRGQGPSGNTIYF. The CDR3 DNA reads as TGTGCCAGCAGTGATCGGGGACAGGGCCCCTCTGGAAACACCATATATTTT. The variable domain in full, with the rest retrieved from reference TRBV25-1 and TRBJ1-3, is EADIYQTPRYLVIGTGKKITLECSQTMGHDKMYWYQQDPGMELHLIHYSYGVNSTEKGDLSSESTVSRIRTEHFPLTLESARPSHTSQYLCASSDRGQGPSGNTIYFGEGSWLTVV.

For the CDR3, the DNA is TGTGCCAGCAGCCGGGGCGTGGGAAATGAGCAGTTCTTC. Amino acid sequence: CASSRGVGNEQFF. The chain employs TRBV11-2 and TRBJ2-1; D may correspond to TRBD1 or TRBD2 (5 bases each). Trimming took 5 bases from V and 7 from J, leaving 12 bases between them. The CDR3 totals 13 residues. The germline CDR1 and CDR2 sequences are SGHAT and FQNNGV. The full variable domain, its missing parts supplied by reference TRBV11-2 and TRBJ2-1, is EAGVAQSPRYKIIEKRQSVAFWCNPISGHATLYWYQQILGQGPKLLIQFQNNGVVDDSQLPKDRFSAERLKGVDSTLKIQPAKLEDSAVYLCASSRGVGNEQFFGPGTRLTVL.

The rearrangement uses TRBV20-1 and TRBJ1-1; D is undetermined. The CDR3 spans 11 residues. Trimming cost V 2 bases and J 10 bases, with 11 bases left between them. Germline lookup yields CDR1 DFQATT and CDR2 SNEGSKA (reference sequence). CDR3 loop: CSARREGGAFF. The CDR3 bases are TGCAGTGCTAGACGTGAGGGTGGAGCTTTCTTT.

This rearrangement joins TRBV5-4 to TRBJ2-3, with 8 positions matching TRBD2. V was pared by 3 bases and J by 0 bases, with 3 bases of the junction left unmatched. Germline V gene sequence: CDR1 SGHNT, CDR2 YYREEE (reference sequence). The CDR3 is 15 residues long. The CDR3 is CASSSGGDSTDTQYF. The DNA of the CDR3 is TGTGCCAGCAGCTCGGGGGGGGACAGCACAGATACGCAGTATTTT.

There are a few counts of this clone. The chain joins TRBV4-1 to TRBJ2-6, with no clear D. Per germline, CDR1 MGHRA and CDR2 YSYEKL. Trimming stripped 4 bases from V and 0 bases from J, with 7 bases between. The CDR3 contains 15 residues. CDR3 sequence reads: CASSPSPSGANVLTF. The CDR3, as DNA: TGCGCCAGCAGCCCTTCCCCCTCTGGGGCCAACGTCCTGACTTTC.

The V call is TRBV7-8, the J call TRBJ2-7, with TRBD2 as a possible D gene (6 bases). CDR1 is SGHVS, CDR2 FQNEAQ, per germline. V was pared by 6 bases and J by 3 bases, with 15 bases between. The CDR3 runs to 14 residues. The CDR3 region has the DNA TGTGCCAGCAGTCAAAGGGACTCCTACTACGAGCAGTACTTC. Its protein product is CASSQRDSYYEQYF.

The chain links TRBV5-1 to TRBJ2-1, with a possible D match to TRBD1 (6 bases). The V end was cut by 0 bases, the J end by 4 bases, with 11 bases between. The germline gives CDR1 SGHRS, CDR2 YFSETQ. The CDR3 extends over 15 amino acids. The CDR3 DNA sequence: TGCGCCAGCAGCTTGGGCTGGGGGCCATACAATGAGCAGTTCTTC. This translates into CASSLGWGPYNEQFF.

This chain links TRBV28 with TRBJ2-7, with D unresolved. Germline CDR1 MDHEN, CDR2 SYDVKM. The CDR3 loop spans 13 amino acids. Trimming took 5 bases from V and 6 from J, leaving 14 bases between them. CDR3: CASSAPSWGEQYF. The CDR3 DNA sequence: TGTGCCAGCAGTGCCCCCTCCTGGGGCGAGCAGTACTTC.

The chain recombines TRBV29-1 with TRBJ2-5, with 8 bases aligning to TRBD2. The CDR3 has 13 amino acids. Trimming cost V 2 bases and J 4 bases; bases outside gene matches: 3. Germline CDR1 SQVTM, CDR2 ANQGSEA. The CDR3 DNA reads TGCAGCGTTGAATCCCGGGGGGGAGAGACCCAGTACTTC. It yields the protein CSVESRGGETQYF.

This sequence joins TRBV7-9 and TRBJ2-1; 16 bases match TRBD2. Per germline, CDR1 SEHNR and CDR2 FQNEAQ (reference sequence). V lost 4 bases to trimming and J lost 7 bases; unmatched junction nucleotides: 10. The CDR3 is made up of 18 amino acids. CDR3 amino acids: CASSSPGGGLAGGNEQFF. Written as DNA, the CDR3 is TGTGCCAGCAGCTCCCCGGGGGGGGGACTAGCGGGAGGGAATGAGCAGTTCTTC. Variable domain in full (rest from reference TRBV7-9 and TRBJ2-1): DTGVSQNPRHKITKRGQNVTFRCDPISEHNRLYWYRQTLGQGPEFLTYFQNEAQLEKSRLLSDRFSAERPKGSFSTLEIQRTEQGDSAMYLCASSSPGGGLAGGNEQFFGPGTRLTVL.

This clone was detected once. This sequence joins TRBV13 and TRBJ2-1; D may be TRBD2 (6 bases). CDR1 and CDR2 from the germline V gene are PRHDT and FYEKMQ (reference sequence). The length of the CDR3 is 14 residues. V was pared by 1 base and J by 9 bases, with 13 bases between. This chain's CDR3 is CASSLVGTSAEQFF. The CDR3 nucleotides read TGTGCCAGCAGCTTAGTAGGGACTTCCGCTGAGCAGTTCTTC.

The CDR3 loop is CASSLDRGPGNTIYF. DNA for the CDR3: TGTGCCAGCAGCTTAGACAGGGGGCCTGGAAACACCATATATTTT. V usage is TRBV7-3 and J usage is TRBJ1-3; 10 bases align to TRBD1. Germline trimming cut 2 bases from V and 2 bases from J; bases unmatched to any gene: 0. This CDR3 has 15 amino acids. From germline, CDR1 is SGHTA and CDR2 FQGTGA. Based on the CDR3 plus reference TRBV7-3 and TRBJ1-3, the full variable domain is GAGVSQTPSNKVTEKGKYVELRCDPISGHTALYWYRQSLGQGPEFLIYFQGTGAADDSGLPNDRFFAVRPEGSVSTLKIQRTERGDSAVYLCASSLDRGPGNTIYFGEGSWLTVV.